This T cell receptor (beta chain) comes out of a study of shared clonotypes between healthy human individuals. Trimming took 5 bases from V and 2 from J, leaving 18 bases between them. Looked up from germline, CDR1 is PRHDT and CDR2 is FYEKMQ (reference sequence). The CDR3 totals 16 residues. Clones were read by immunoSEQ multiplex PCR, and TCRdb kept only the in-frame ones, dropping some. Found here are 550,000 to 800,000 clones, 90% of them singletons; the top ten hold 30% to 40%. CD45RO+ cells joined CCR7-negative CD45RA+ TemRA cells to form CD8 memory. In its sample, this clone was seen once. The source material was memory CD8+ T cells from PBMCs. Subset meaning: CD45RO+ cells pooled with CCR7-negative TemRA cells. V and J are TRBV13 and TRBJ2-5; D not resolved. The sequence derives from a man between 18 and 29 years old in good health. Some clones in this sample may be carry-over from other donors' samples. CDR3 residues: CASSDRDPPRQETQYF. In DNA, the CDR3 is TGTGCCAGCAGCGACCGAGACCCCCCCCGGCAAGAGACCCAGTACTTC. Supplemented by reference TRBV13 and TRBJ2-5, the full variable domain reads AAGVIQSPRHLIKEKRETATLKCYPIPRHDTVYWYQQGPGQDPQFLISFYEKMQSDKGSIPDRFSAQQFSDYHSELNMSSLELGDSALYFCASSDRDPPRQETQYFGPGTRLLVL.